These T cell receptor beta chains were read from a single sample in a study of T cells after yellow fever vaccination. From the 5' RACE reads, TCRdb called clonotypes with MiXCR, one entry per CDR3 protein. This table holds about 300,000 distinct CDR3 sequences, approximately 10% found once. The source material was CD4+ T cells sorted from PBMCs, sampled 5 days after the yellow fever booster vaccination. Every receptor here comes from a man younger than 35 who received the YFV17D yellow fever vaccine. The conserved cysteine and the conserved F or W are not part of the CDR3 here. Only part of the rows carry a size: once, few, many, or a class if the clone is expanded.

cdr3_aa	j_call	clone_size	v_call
ASSEALGRRTRNTQY	TRBJ2-3	.	TRBV6-1
ATSDPTSGGVHEQF	TRBJ2-1	few	TRBV24-1
ATSDSRTGVNSPLH	TRBJ1-6	.	TRBV24-1
ASSQLAGNMGKLF	TRBJ1-4	.	TRBV14
ASRPGGPAYNEQF	TRBJ2-1	.	TRBV9
APPLRDRGSYNEQF	TRBJ2-1	many	TRBV10-3
SASLGRGETQY	TRBJ2-5	few	TRBV20-1
SVGAGREQF	TRBJ2-1	many	TRBV29-1
ASSPPSGATEQF	TRBJ2-1	few	TRBV18
ASSYSWQSSYNSPLH	TRBJ1-6	few	TRBV6-5
ASSPLGGAMGDTQY	TRBJ2-3	.	TRBV28